This TCR beta chain was identified during a study of cytomegalovirus exposure and HLA in healthy donors (dated by TCRdb to about 2017). Concerning the study at large: According to an earlier analysis of several hundred of the donors, about 179 million T cells yielded some 120 million unique TCR beta sequences and around 280 Gb of sequence data. About 330 gigabases of sequencing data and around 80 million unique TCR sequences made up an early release that covered approximately 620 HLA-typed donors. Alongside the repertoire data, information on donor age, sex, ethnicity and CMV serostatus was compiled. A handful of DR-DQ haplotypes were handled as single units for association and clustering because linkage in the cohort was strong. The study profiled the T cell repertoires of 500 to 800 subjects by immunosequencing and related them to cytomegalovirus serostatus. A later analysis re-analyzed previously published TCR beta repertoires from approximately 670 donors and added high-resolution HLA genotyping to study TCR occurrence patterns. Besides the first cohort of roughly 640 subjects, a separate validation cohort made up of over 95 different subjects was used. The study aimed to test whether signatures of past pathogen exposure could be identified by cataloging public T cell receptors. To predict cytomegalovirus infection status, the study combined high-throughput TCR immunosequencing, statistical association of individual TCRs with disease status, and machine learning. All discovery cohort repertoires had been generated on a single sequencing platform. Both class I and class II loci were covered by HLA typing, at four-digit resolution. Rather than using new phenotypic data, the later analysis identified candidate immune exposures from TCR beta sequences and from how often those sequences occurred across donors. An earlier analysis of more than 450 of the donors used high-throughput TCR beta sequencing to judge whether each TCR beta V gene segment behaved as functional or pseudogenic. Genome-wide SNP genotypes for about 55% of the roughly 670 donors were used in a later genetic analysis, which treated that subset as a discovery cohort. Across 300 to 500 genotyped donors of the cohort, an average of about 220,000 unique TCR beta nucleotide sequences per donor were sequenced, and around 20% of those sequences were non-productive. Among the roughly 400 genotyped donors, around 81% belonged to the genetic ancestry cluster associated with self-reported Caucasian donors. Typing coverage differed by locus: A, B, C, DRB1 and DQB1 were typed in roughly 620-630 donors, DQA1 in roughly 510, DPA1 in around 580, and DPB1 in 400 to 480. What the authors observed across the whole study: The earlier analysis of approximately 590 of the donors excluded seventeen rarely observed V segments, including chromosome 9 orphons, because counts were too low. Linkage disequilibrium might explain the correlated functional status among segregating V segments, but an unknown experimental factor could not be ruled out. Sequencing depth was assumed to be roughly uniform across donors in the presence/absence analyses, though that assumption may not hold. For the cohort, immune exposure information was limited to CMV serostatus. A total of 150 or so TCR beta chains were listed by the study as associated with cytomegalovirus. In an earlier analysis of about 600 of the donors, most TCR beta V segments appeared in productive rearrangements about 87% or about 30% of the time, broadly matching IMGT annotations. In a later analysis, several top co-occurrence clusters were reported to appear linked to parvovirus B19, influenza, CMV and Epstein-Barr virus. Cytomegalovirus status was reported to be diagnosed by the classifier with high specificity and sensitivity in both the original and validation cohorts. In vitro tests confirmed that three of the cytomegalovirus-associated TCR beta chains recognize cytomegalovirus antigens. In a later analysis, the rate of TCR association differed among HLA loci, with DRB1 alleles having the most associated TCRs and HLA-C alleles having the fewest. According to a later genetic analysis, donors in an Asian-associated ancestry cluster had fewer N-insertions in productive TCRs than the approximately 650-donor mean. The sequencing pipeline was judged likely to have produced a cluster of highly shared sequence variants as a technical artifact. Specific HLA alleles were associated with some 15,000 TCR beta sequences at a false discovery rate of 0.05 in a later analysis. According to a later analysis, most CMV-associated TCR beta chains appeared to be HLA-restricted, and the HLA associations seemed to be driven largely by CMV exposure. The authors suggested that the approach could potentially be extended to other disease states and immunological phenotypes. Compared with equally common non-associated chains, HLA-associated TCR beta chains in a later analysis were more clonally expanded and had lower generation probabilities. A later genetic analysis associated a missense DCLRE1C variant with V-gene and J-gene trimming of TCR beta chains, and an independent cohort replicated the association. HLA typing was unavailable for some donors at each locus, so association tests used only the typed subset. Across donors, most TCR sequences were observed very rarely, whereas some public TCRs were present in many individuals. A further reported finding was that TCR beta sequences accurately predicted the HLA-A and HLA-B alleles for most subjects in the first cohort. Some IMGT-functional V segments, including TRBV6-2 and TRBV6-3, could not be told apart with the 87-base-pair reads, so those segments were excluded. When HLA alleles, especially DR and DQ, strongly co-occurred, TCR associations were difficult to assign to individual alleles. The cohort was sequenced for TCR beta chains only, and without alpha or paired-chain data the features that could be detected were limited.

The library was made by the immunoSEQ multiplex PCR assay. For the multiplex PCR, a mixture combining 60 forward primers for TCR Vbeta segments and 13 reverse primers for TCR Jbeta segments was used. A multiplex PCR assay on genomic DNA amplified the CDR3 region of rearranged TCR beta genes. The Illumina HiSeq System was used to sequence the amplified TCR beta libraries as 87-base-pair reads. The original methods were these. Across the 700 or so repertoires, a later analysis counted around 80 million unique TCR beta chains, 9 million to 14 million of which were shared by at least two donors. Raw reads were error-corrected and collapsed into unique sequences by a nearest-neighbor algorithm in which closely related sequences were merged to remove PCR and sequencing errors. To assign V, D and J gene segments, CDR3 sequences were aligned to IMGT reference sequences. For a sequence to be retained, at least a six-nucleotide match to both a V gene segment and a J gene segment was required. Rearrangements were called productive when the CDR3 lacked stop codons and stayed in frame with V and J; all others were non-productive. CDR3 was defined by IMGT convention, running from the second conserved V-encoded cysteine to the conserved J-encoded phenylalanine. Sequences without an unambiguous match to a single V gene segment were excluded from the earlier analysis of 450 to 650 of the donors. An earlier analysis of 450 to 650 of the donors called V segments functional above 56.7% productive rearrangements and segregating when the between-donor standard deviation exceeded 5%. To diagnose cytomegalovirus status from the catalog of TCR beta chain sequences, a statistical classification framework was built. V and J gene assignment, in a later analysis, came from comparing TCR nucleotide sequences with IMGT/GENE-DB human TR gene sequences. A later analysis assigned CDR3 sequences and most-parsimonious VDJ recombination scenarios with the TCRdist pipeline. In a later analysis, each TCR beta chain was defined by its CDR3 amino acid sequence together with its V-gene family, and reads without a unique V-gene family were excluded. A later analysis removed 450 to 600 highly shared, low-generation-probability nucleotide sequences to deal with suspected cross-contamination and a sequencing artifact. In a later analysis, a clonal expansion index was calculated for each public chain from normalized within-repertoire ranks of inferred template counts. In a later analysis, generation probabilities were computed using a VDJ recombination model fitted to out-of-frame rearrangements, and the results were checked against IGoR. In a later analysis, hypergeometric tests were used to score TCR-TCR, TCR-HLA and TCR-CMV co-occurrence, with a repertoire-size bias correction applied to TCR pairs. False discovery rates were estimated in a later analysis by permuting HLA or CMV assignments 20 times. A later analysis grouped co-occurring TCRs with DBSCAN, adding TCRdist sequence similarity when clustering within HLA-allele-positive subsets. Co-occurrence clustering excluded repertoires with fewer than 30,000 or more than 120,000 public chains, plus five with anomalous nucleotide sharing. The source is immuneACCESS, and TCRdb retained only in-frame sequences with V and J called. Part of the clones is not carried over; for the studies checked, unresolved V genes explain less than half of this, and the remainder is unexplained. V and J calls and clone size are those listed in that table; D and trimming were worked out from the DNA. The record for this sample contains 80,000 to 95,000 clones. About 16% of the sample rests with the top ten.

In total, approximately 610 healthy bone marrow donors made up the cohort. All cohort members were sampled while nominally healthy, although unrecorded immune exposures were likely present. The donor tested CMV seropositive and was one of the 289 seropositive cohort members. A peripheral blood sample was provided by each donor, and peripheral blood mononuclear cells were used for TCR beta sequencing. Genomic DNA extraction from the blood cell samples was performed with the Qiagen DNeasy Blood Extraction Kit. In the case of this clone: It has no known antigen specificity.

Trimming costs V 3 bases and J 4 bases, and their ends lie 18 bases apart. CDR1 MGHRA and CDR2 YSYEKL are derived from the germline V gene. Including cysteine and phenylalanine, the CDR3 has 16 amino acids. CDR3 DNA only is kept here, 48 bases in frame from base 1. The clonotype comes from a man between 50 and 59 years old in good health and CMV-seropositive. The sample consisted of PBMCs. The chain is made from TRBV4-1 and TRBJ1-1; 5 matching bases give a weak D call of TRBD1. The nucleotide sequence reads as follows: TGCGCCAGCAGCCAGCGGGACTTCGGAGGAGGCACTGAAGCTTTCTTT. Translated, this is CASSQRDFGGGTEAFF.